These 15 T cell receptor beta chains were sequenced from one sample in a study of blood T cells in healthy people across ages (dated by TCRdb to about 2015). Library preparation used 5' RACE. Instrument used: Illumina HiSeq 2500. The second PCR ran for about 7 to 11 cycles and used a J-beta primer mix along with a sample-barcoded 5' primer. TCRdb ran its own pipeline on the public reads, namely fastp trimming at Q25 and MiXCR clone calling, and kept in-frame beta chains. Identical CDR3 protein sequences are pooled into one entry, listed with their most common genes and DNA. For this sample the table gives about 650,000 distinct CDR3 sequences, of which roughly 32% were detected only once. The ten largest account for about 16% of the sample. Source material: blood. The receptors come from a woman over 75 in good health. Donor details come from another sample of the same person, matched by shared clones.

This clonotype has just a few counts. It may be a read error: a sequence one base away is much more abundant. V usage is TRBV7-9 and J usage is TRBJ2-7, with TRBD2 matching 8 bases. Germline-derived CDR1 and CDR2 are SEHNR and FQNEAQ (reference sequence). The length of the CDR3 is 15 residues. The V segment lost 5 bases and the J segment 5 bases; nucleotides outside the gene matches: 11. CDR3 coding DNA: TGTGCCAGCAGCCAGCCCGGTAGCGGGGTTAACGAGCAGTACTTC. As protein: CASSQPGSGVNEQYF.

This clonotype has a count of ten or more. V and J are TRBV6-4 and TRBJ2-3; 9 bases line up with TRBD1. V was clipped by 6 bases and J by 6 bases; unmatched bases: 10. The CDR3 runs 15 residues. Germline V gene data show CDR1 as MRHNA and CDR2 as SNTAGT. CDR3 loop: CASSDRGTGSDTQYF. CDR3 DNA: TGTGCCAGCAGCGACCGTGGGACAGGGTCGGATACGCAGTATTTT.

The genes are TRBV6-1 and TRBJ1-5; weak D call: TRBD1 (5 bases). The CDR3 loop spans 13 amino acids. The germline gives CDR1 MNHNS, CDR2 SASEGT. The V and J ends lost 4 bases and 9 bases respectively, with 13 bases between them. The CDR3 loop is CASSGDGLRPQHF. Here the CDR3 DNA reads TGTGCCAGCAGTGGGGACGGCCTGAGGCCCCAGCATTTT.

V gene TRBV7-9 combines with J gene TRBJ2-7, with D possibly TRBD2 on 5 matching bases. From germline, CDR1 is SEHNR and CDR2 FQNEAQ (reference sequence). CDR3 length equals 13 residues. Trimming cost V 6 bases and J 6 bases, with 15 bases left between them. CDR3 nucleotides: TGTGCCAGCAGTCATCTTGGGCGGGTCGAGCAGTACTTC. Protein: CASSHLGRVEQYF.

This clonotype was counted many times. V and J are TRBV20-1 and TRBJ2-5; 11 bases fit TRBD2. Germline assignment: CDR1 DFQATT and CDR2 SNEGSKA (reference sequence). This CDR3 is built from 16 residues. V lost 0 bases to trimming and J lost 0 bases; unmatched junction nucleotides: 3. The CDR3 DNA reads TGCAGTGCTAGAGATGGTAGCGGGGGGGACCAAGAGACCCAGTACTTC. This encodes CSARDGSGGDQETQYF.

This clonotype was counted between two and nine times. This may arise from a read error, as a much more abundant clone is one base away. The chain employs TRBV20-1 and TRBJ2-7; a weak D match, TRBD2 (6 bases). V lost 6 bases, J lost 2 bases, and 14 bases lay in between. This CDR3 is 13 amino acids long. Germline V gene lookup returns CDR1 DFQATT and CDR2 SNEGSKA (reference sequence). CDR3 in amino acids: CSASLGGAYEQYF. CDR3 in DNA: TGCAGTGCATCCCTCGGGGGAGCCTACGAGCAGTACTTC.

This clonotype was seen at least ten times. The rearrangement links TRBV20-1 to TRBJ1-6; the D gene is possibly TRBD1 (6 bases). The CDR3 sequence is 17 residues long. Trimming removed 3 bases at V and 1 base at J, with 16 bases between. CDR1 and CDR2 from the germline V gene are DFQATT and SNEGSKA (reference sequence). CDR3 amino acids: CSARPSRGASYNSPLHF. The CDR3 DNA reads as TGCAGTGCTAGGCCCTCGCGGGGGGCATCCTATAATTCACCCCTCCACTTT.

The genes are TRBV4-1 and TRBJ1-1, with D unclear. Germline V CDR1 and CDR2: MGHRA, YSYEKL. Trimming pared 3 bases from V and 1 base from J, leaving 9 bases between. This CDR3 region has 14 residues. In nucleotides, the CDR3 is TGCGCCAGCAGCCAGGAAGCAAGGAACACTGAAGCTTTCTTT. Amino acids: CASSQEARNTEAFF.

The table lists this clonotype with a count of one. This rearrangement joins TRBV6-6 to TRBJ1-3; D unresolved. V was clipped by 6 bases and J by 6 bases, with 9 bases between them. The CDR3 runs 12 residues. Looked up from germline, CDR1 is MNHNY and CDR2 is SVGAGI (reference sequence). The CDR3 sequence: CASSSLQNTIYF. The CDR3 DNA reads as TGTGCCAGCAGCTCCCTCCAAAACACCATATATTTT.

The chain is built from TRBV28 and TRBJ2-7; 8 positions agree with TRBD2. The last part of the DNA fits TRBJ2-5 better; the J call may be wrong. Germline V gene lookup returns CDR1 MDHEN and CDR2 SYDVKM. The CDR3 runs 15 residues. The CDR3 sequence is CASTPFSGAGKTQYF. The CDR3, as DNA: TGTGCCAGCACCCCTTTTAGCGGGGCAGGGAAGACCCAGTACTTC.

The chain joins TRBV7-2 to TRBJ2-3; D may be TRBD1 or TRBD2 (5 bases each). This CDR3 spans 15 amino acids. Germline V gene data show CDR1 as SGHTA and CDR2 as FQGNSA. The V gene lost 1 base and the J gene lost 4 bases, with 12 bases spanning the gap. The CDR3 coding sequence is TGTGCCAGCAGCTTAGTTGGGACCGCGGCAGATACGCAGTATTTT. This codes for CASSLVGTAADTQYF.

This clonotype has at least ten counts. In DNA, the CDR3 is TGTGCCTGGAGGCTCCGGGGGACCTACGAGCAGTACTTC. It codes for CAWRLRGTYEQYF. The rearrangement links TRBV30 to TRBJ2-7; D possibly corresponds to TRBD2 (6 bases). This CDR3 is 13 amino acids long. CDR1 is GTSNPN, CDR2 SVGIG, per germline (reference sequence). The V gene lost 3 bases and the J gene lost 2 bases, with 11 bases spanning the gap.

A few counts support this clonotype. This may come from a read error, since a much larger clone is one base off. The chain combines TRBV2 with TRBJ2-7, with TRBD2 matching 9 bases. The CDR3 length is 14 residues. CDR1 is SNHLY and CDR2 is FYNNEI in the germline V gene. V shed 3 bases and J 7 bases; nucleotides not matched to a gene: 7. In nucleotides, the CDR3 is TGTGCCAGCAGTGAGCGGGGGGGCAAGAATGAGCAGTACTTC. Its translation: CASSERGGKNEQYF.

CDR3 DNA sequence: TGTGCCATCCAGATGGGGACCTACGAGCAGTACTTC. Encoded protein: CAIQMGTYEQYF. This chain uses TRBV10-3 with TRBJ2-7; D uncertain. Trimming pared 8 bases from V and 2 bases from J, leaving 10 bases between. CDR3 size: 12 residues. The germline CDR1 and CDR2 sequences are ENHRY and SYGVKD.

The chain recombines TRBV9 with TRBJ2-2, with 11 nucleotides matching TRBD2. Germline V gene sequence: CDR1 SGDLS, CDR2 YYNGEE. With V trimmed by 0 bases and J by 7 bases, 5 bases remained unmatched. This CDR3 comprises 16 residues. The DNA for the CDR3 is TGTGCCAGCAGCGTAGCAAGAGGACTAGCGGGCGGGGAGCTGTTTTTT. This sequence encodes CASSVARGLAGGELFF.